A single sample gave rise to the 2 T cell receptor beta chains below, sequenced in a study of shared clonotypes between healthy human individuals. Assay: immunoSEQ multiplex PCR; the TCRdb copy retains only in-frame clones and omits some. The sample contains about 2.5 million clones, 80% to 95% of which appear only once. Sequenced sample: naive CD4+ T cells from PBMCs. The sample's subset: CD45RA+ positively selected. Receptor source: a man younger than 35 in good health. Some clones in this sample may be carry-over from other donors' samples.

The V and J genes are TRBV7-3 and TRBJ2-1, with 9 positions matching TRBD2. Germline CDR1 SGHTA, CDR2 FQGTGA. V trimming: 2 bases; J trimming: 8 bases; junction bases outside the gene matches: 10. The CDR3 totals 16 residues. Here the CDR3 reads CASSLFRASGIYEQFF. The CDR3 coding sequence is TGTGCCAGCAGCTTATTCAGGGCTAGCGGGATCTATGAGCAGTTCTTC.

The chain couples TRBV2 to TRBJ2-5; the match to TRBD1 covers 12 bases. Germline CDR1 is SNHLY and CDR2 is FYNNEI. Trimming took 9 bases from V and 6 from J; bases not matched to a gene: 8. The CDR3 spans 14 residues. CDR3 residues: CASSGTGGLQTQYF. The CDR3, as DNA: TGTGCCAGTTCCGGGACAGGGGGCTTACAGACCCAGTACTTC.